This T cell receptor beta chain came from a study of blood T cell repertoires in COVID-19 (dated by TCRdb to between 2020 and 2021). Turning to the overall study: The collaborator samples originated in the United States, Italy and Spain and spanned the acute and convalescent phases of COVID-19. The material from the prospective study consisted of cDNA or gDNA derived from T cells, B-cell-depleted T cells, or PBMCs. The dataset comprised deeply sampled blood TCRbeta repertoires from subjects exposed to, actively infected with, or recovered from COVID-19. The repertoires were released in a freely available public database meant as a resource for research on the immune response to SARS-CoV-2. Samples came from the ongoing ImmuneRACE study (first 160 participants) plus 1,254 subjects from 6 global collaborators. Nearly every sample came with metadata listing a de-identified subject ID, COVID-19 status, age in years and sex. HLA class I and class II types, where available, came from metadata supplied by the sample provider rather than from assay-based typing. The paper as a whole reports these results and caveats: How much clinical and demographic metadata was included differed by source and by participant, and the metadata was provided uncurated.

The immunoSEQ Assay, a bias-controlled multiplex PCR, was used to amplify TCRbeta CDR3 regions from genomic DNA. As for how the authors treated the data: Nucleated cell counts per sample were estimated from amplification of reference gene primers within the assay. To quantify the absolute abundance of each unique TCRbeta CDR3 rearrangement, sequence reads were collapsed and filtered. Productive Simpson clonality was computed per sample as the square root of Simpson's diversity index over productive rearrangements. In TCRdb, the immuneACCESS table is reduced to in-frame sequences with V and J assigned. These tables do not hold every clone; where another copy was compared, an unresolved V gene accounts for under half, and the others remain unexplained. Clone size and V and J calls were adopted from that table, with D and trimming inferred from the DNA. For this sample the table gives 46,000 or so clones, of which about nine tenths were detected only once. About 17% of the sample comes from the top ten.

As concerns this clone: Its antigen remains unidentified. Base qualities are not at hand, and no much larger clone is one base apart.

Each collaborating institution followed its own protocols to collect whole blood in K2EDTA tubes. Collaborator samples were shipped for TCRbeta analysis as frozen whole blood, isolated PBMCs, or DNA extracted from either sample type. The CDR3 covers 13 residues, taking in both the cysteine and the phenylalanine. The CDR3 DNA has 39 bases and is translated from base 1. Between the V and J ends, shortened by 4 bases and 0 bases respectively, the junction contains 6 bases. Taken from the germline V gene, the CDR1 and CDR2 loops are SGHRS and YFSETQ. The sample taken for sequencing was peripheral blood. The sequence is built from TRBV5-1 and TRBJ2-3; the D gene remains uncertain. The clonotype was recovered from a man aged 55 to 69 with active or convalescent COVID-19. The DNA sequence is TGCGCCAGCAGCCCCTCTAGCACAGATACGCAGTATTTT. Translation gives CASSPSSTDTQYF.